The 22 T cell receptor beta chains presented below share a single source sample, sequenced in a study of T cells in Graves' hyperthyroidism and ophthalmopathy. Amplification yielded TCR beta CDR3 regions, with RNA transcripts as the source. Researchers ran a first-round RT-PCR on the TCR CDR3 using the HTBI primer set. Via MiXCR, TCRdb re-called the multiplex PCR reads, giving one row per CDR3 protein. The sample comprises about 720,000 distinct CDR3 sequences, around 17% of which are singletons, and 8.4% rests with the top ten. What was sequenced was blood. The receptors derive from a man between 18 and 29 years old with Graves' hyperthyroidism.

The V gene is TRBV4-1, the J gene TRBJ2-3, with 7 bases aligning to TRBD2. The CDR3 sequence is 16 residues long. Trimming took 0 bases from V and 6 from J; bases not matched to a gene: 9. Per the germline V gene, CDR1 is MGHRA and CDR2 is YSYEKL. CDR3 coding DNA: TGCGCCAGCAGCCAAGATTCCAGCGGGATATCGGATACGCAGTATTTT. This encodes CASSQDSSGISDTQYF.

Only a few counts were recorded for this clonotype. This sequence joins TRBV7-9 and TRBJ1-1, with D possibly being TRBD1 (6 bases). The CDR3 runs to 16 residues. V was pared by 1 base and J by 1 base, with 13 bases between. The germline gives CDR1 SEHNR, CDR2 FQNEAQ (reference sequence). For the CDR3, the DNA is TGTGCCAGCAGCTTAGACCGGCGGACAGCGAACACTGAAGCTTTCTTT. As protein: CASSLDRRTANTEAFF.

This clonotype was picked up a small number of times. The chain is built from TRBV6-1 and TRBJ1-3, with 10 bases aligning to TRBD1. The CDR3 covers 20 residues. V trimming: 6 bases; J trimming: 2 bases; junction bases outside the gene matches: 19. Germline V gene lookup returns CDR1 MNHNS and CDR2 SASEGT. For the CDR3, the DNA is TGTGCCAGCAGGTCTCGCGGGGGACAGGGGACTATCGGGGCTGGAAACACCATATATTTT. Translated: CASRSRGGQGTIGAGNTIYF.

This clonotype came up many times. This rearrangement joins TRBV11-2 to TRBJ2-7, with 7 bases lining up with TRBD2. V shed 0 bases, J shed 2 bases, and the junction held 7 bases outside the gene matches. This CDR3 has 16 amino acids. In germline, CDR1 is SGHAT, CDR2 FQNNGV. As DNA, the CDR3 is TGTGCCAGCAGCTTAGAGGCGGGAGCCATCCCCTACGAGCAGTACTTC. Protein product: CASSLEAGAIPYEQYF.

This clonotype was counted once. The chain carries TRBV4-1 and TRBJ2-5; TRBD1 matches 9 bases. The CDR3 runs to 13 residues. The ends lost 5 bases at V and 5 bases at J; junction bases unmatched: 3. Germline V gene data show CDR1 as MGHRA and CDR2 as YSYEKL. The CDR3 bases are TGCGCCAGCAGCGGACAGGGGTGGGAGACCCAGTACTTC. As protein: CASSGQGWETQYF.

The chain combines TRBV20-1 with TRBJ2-3; perhaps TRBD2 as D (5 bases). Germline assignment: CDR1 DFQATT and CDR2 SNEGSKA (reference sequence). V shed 6 bases and J shed 0 bases, with 16 bases lying between them. The CDR3 length is 15 residues. CDR3 residues: CSAPEAGKSTDTQYF. In DNA form, the CDR3 reads TGCAGTGCCCCCGAGGCCGGGAAGAGCACAGATACGCAGTATTTT.

The V gene is TRBV4-1, the J gene TRBJ2-5; D uncertain. Germline CDR1 reads MGHRA; CDR2 reads YSYEKL. CDR3 length: 13 amino acids. Deletions cut 1 base from V and 7 bases from J, with 10 bases between. In nucleotides, the CDR3 is TGCGCCAGCAGCCAAGCCATGGATGGGACCCAGTACTTC. Its translation: CASSQAMDGTQYF.

This clonotype was recorded once. The rearrangement uses TRBV19 and TRBJ2-1; D is undetermined. V lost 5 bases to trimming and J lost 3 bases, with 14 bases between them. This CDR3 spans 15 amino acids. Germline loops: CDR1 LNHDA, CDR2 SQIVND (reference sequence). DNA of the CDR3: TGTGCCAGTAGTTCCTCCACGAGCGACTACAATGAGCAGTTCTTC. It specifies CASSSSTSDYNEQFF.

Many counts were recorded for this clonotype. The chain links TRBV28 to TRBJ2-7, with 9 bases lining up with TRBD1. Germline V lookup: CDR1 MDHEN, CDR2 SYDVKM. V dropped 3 bases and J dropped 5; count of bases not matched to a gene: 5. The CDR3 totals 14 residues. The CDR3 DNA reads as TGTGCCAGCAGTTTCCGACAGGGGGGTCACGAGCAGTACTTC. Its protein is CASSFRQGGHEQYF.

This clonotype was counted many times. Written as DNA, the CDR3 is TGTGCCAGCAGCTTATTTGGGGCGGGACGGCTTGGAGATACGCAGTATTTT. Its translation is CASSLFGAGRLGDTQYF. V is TRBV7-9 and J is TRBJ2-3; TRBD2 might be the D (6 bases). Trimming removed 2 bases from V and 5 bases from J, with 20 bases in between. The length of the CDR3 is 17 residues. Germline CDR1 is SEHNR and CDR2 is FQNEAQ (reference sequence).

This clonotype appeared a few times. The chain has TRBV6-1 and TRBJ2-7; 8 bases map to TRBD2. The V gene's germline CDR1 is MNHNS and CDR2 SASEGT. Trimming cost V 9 bases and J 2 bases; bases outside gene matches: 6. The CDR3 consists of 13 residues. In DNA form, the CDR3 reads TGTGCCAGAAGCGGGAGAGACACCTACGAGCAGTACTTC. Translated: CARSGRDTYEQYF.

This clonotype was picked up a small number of times. The genes are TRBV20-1 and TRBJ2-5; D call uncertain. Trimming removed 2 bases at V and 5 bases at J, with 12 bases between. This CDR3 has 13 residues. Germline V gene lookup returns CDR1 DFQATT and CDR2 SNEGSKA (reference sequence). CDR3 protein: CSARRSARETQYF. CDR3 in DNA: TGCAGTGCTAGACGGAGCGCCAGGGAGACCCAGTACTTC.

This clonotype came up a few times. The chain joins TRBV6-1 to TRBJ1-1; D gene uncertain. V lost 6 bases and J lost 5, with 16 bases in between. Germline V lookup: CDR1 MNHNS, CDR2 SASEGT. The CDR3 spans 14 residues. CDR3 bases: TGTGCCAGCAGGGAGGCGTGGACGGGGACTGAAGCTTTCTTT. This codes for CASREAWTGTEAFF.

Ten or more counts support this clonotype. The chain has TRBV7-6 and TRBJ2-3, with D uncertain. The CDR3 length is 14 residues. CDR1 and CDR2 from the germline V gene are SGHVS and FNYEAQ. Deletions cut 3 bases from V and 4 bases from J, with 11 bases between. CDR3 nucleotides: TGTGCCAGCAGCTTGGCAGCGTCCCCAGATACGCAGTATTTT. The encoded protein is CASSLAASPDTQYF.

This clonotype has just a few counts. A much more abundant neighbour one base away suggests this may be a read error. J is TRBJ2-5 and V is TRBV11-3, with D unclear. V was shortened by 2 bases and J by 7 bases, with 17 bases between the two germline ends. The CDR3 is 15 residues long. Germline loops: CDR1 SGHNT, CDR2 YENEEA. CDR3: CASSLQDQDVRTQYF. The CDR3 DNA reads TGTGCCAGCAGCTTACAAGACCAGGACGTTCGGACCCAGTACTTC.

This clonotype was recorded many times. The chain carries TRBV18 and TRBJ2-7; 7 bases agree with TRBD1. The V and J ends lost 3 bases and 4 bases, in that order; junction bases with no gene match: 6. Germline V gene data show CDR1 as KGHSH and CDR2 as LQKENI. The length of the CDR3 is 14 residues. CDR3 nucleotides: TGTGCCAGCTCACCCGAGGGACAGTTATACGAGCAGTACTTC. Residues: CASSPEGQLYEQYF.

V and J are TRBV29-1 and TRBJ2-7, with 10 bases fitting TRBD1. V lost 5 bases and J lost 4; bases outside the gene matches: 5. CDR1 SQVTM and CDR2 ANQGSEA come from the germline V gene. CDR3 length: 13 amino acids. CDR3 sequence: CSVTGTGVYEQYF. The DNA of the CDR3 is TGCAGCGTTACCGGGACAGGGGTATACGAGCAGTACTTC.

The sample holds a few counts of this clonotype. The genes are TRBV7-9 and TRBJ1-2, with D possibly TRBD1 on 6 matching bases. V was clipped by 5 bases and J by 8 bases, with 21 bases between them. The germline V gene encodes CDR1 SEHNR and CDR2 FQNEAQ (reference sequence). The CDR3 is made up of 15 amino acids. The CDR3 bases are TGTGCCAGCAGCATCCTAATAGTTGGGGGCAGCGGCTACACCTTC. It translates to CASSILIVGGSGYTF. Combining the CDR3 with reference TRBV7-9 and TRBJ1-2 gives the whole variable domain DTGVSQNPRHKITKRGQNVTFRCDPISEHNRLYWYRQTLGQGPEFLTYFQNEAQLEKSRLLSDRFSAERPKGSFSTLEIQRTEQGDSAMYLCASSILIVGGSGYTFGSGTRLTVV.

The CDR3 protein is CAARELTAGVNEQFF. CDR3 DNA sequence: TGTGCCGCCCGTGAGTTGACAGCGGGGGTCAATGAGCAGTTCTTC. The chain couples TRBV12-3 or TRBV12-4 to TRBJ2-1; 8 nucleotides line up with TRBD2. Losses at the gene ends were 11 bases for V and 6 bases for J; bases not matched to a gene: 15. The CDR3 has 15 amino acids.

This clonotype was recorded at least ten times. This rearrangement joins TRBV7-8 to TRBJ2-7; no definite D call. This CDR3 comprises 15 residues. Trimming shortened V by 1 base and J by 1 base, and 11 bases separated the two germline ends. Germline assignment: CDR1 SGHVS and CDR2 FQNEAQ. For the CDR3, the DNA is TGTGCCAGCAGCTTAGTTTTGGAGAGATCCTACGAGCAGTACTTC. Protein product: CASSLVLERSYEQYF. The whole variable domain, remainder taken from reference TRBV7-8 and TRBJ2-7, is GAGVSQSPRYKVAKRGQDVALRCDPISGHVSLFWYQQALGQGPEFLTYFQNEAQLDKSGLPSDRFFAERPEGSVSTLKIQRTQQEDSAVYLCASSLVLERSYEQYFGPGTRLTVT.

This clonotype occurred a few times. The chain uses TRBV29-1 and TRBJ2-1, with D tentatively TRBD2 (6 bases). The CDR3 loop spans 15 amino acids. Trimming pared 7 bases from V and 1 base from J, leaving 17 bases between. Germline V gene lookup returns CDR1 SQVTM and CDR2 ANQGSEA. CDR3 coding DNA: TGCAGCGGTACTGACCCCGGGAGATCCTACAATGAGCAGTTCTTC. It codes for CSGTDPGRSYNEQFF.

This clonotype appeared many times. The genes are TRBV7-9 and TRBJ2-3; D is undetermined. Trimming pared 3 bases from V and 2 bases from J, leaving 6 bases between. CDR1 SEHNR and CDR2 FQNEAQ come from the germline V gene (reference sequence). CDR3 length: 13 residues. CDR3 in amino acids: CASSFDTTDTQYF. CDR3 DNA: TGTGCCAGCAGCTTTGACACCACAGATACGCAGTATTTT.